This passage covers 22 T cell receptor beta chains from one sample sequenced in a study of identical twins. TCRdb fed the 5' RACE reads into MiXCR, producing one record per CDR3 protein. The sample lists fewer than 450,000 distinct CDR3 sequences, around 9.7% occurring once. Sequences were obtained from naive T cells sorted from blood. The receptors stem from a woman in her fifties or sixties in good health.

This clonotype came up many times. J is TRBJ1-2 and V is TRBV3-1, with D unclear. Germline CDR1 and CDR2: LGHDT and YNNKEL (reference sequence). Trimming left V 8 bases short and J 2 bases short, with 18 bases between. The CDR3 covers 15 residues. In nucleotides, the CDR3 is TGTGCCAGCCAGCCTTCGGACCACAAAAACTATGGCTACACCTTC. Amino acid sequence: CASQPSDHKNYGYTF.

This clonotype was observed a few times. This rearrangement joins TRBV6-5 to TRBJ1-3, with D possibly being TRBD1 (6 bases). Germline values: CDR1 MNHEY, CDR2 SVGAGI. CDR3 size: 15 residues. V lost 6 bases and J 1 base, leaving 13 bases between the germline ends. CDR3 in amino acids: CASRGTGFSGNTIYF. CDR3 DNA: TGTGCCAGCAGGGGAACAGGGTTTTCTGGAAACACCATATATTTT.

V and J are TRBV20-1 and TRBJ1-2; weak D call: TRBD1 (6 bases). The CDR3 consists of 14 residues. V dropped 0 bases and J dropped 4 bases, with 12 bases sitting between them. Germline V gene lookup returns CDR1 DFQATT and CDR2 SNEGSKA (reference sequence). This CDR3 is CSARDRGQTYGYTF. The CDR3 region has the DNA TGCAGTGCTAGAGATCGAGGACAGACCTATGGCTACACCTTC.

In its sample, this clonotype was seen once. The J gene is TRBJ2-2, the V gene TRBV12-3 or TRBV12-4, with D possibly matching TRBD2 (5 bases). This CDR3 is built from 18 residues. Trimming took off 6 bases at V and 3 bases at J, with 23 bases between the two ends. The CDR3 sequence is CASSHSPRRSGHTGELFF. CDR3 coding DNA: TGTGCCAGCAGCCACTCCCCCCGGAGGTCGGGTCACACCGGGGAGCTGTTTTTT.

This clonotype occurred a few times. The V gene is TRBV4-1, the J gene TRBJ2-3; 13 bases match TRBD2. V shed 3 bases and J 7 bases; nucleotides not matched to a gene: 7. Germline V gives CDR1 MGHRA, CDR2 YSYEKL. The CDR3 loop spans 16 amino acids. CDR3 loop: CASSHELAGGRHTQYF. The DNA for the CDR3 is TGCGCCAGCAGCCATGAACTAGCGGGAGGGCGTCATACGCAGTATTTT.

This clonotype showed up just a few times. This chain connects TRBV6-5 to TRBJ1-5; maybe TRBD1 (5 bases). CDR1 MNHEY and CDR2 SVGAGI come from the germline V gene. Trimming cost V 4 bases and J 0 bases, with 10 bases left between them. The CDR3 contains 15 residues. CDR3 protein: CASSSGRYSNQPQHF. The DNA of the CDR3 is TGTGCCAGCAGTTCGGGACGGTATAGCAATCAGCCCCAGCATTTT.

This clonotype has more than one count but fewer than ten. The V and J genes are TRBV11-3 and TRBJ2-1, with no clear D. The CDR3 loop spans 15 amino acids. CDR1 is SGHNT, CDR2 YENEEA, per germline. V was clipped by 0 bases and J by 0 bases, with 6 bases between them. The CDR3 DNA follows: TGTGCCAGCAGCTTAGACGCCAGCTCCTACAATGAGCAGTTCTTC. It translates to CASSLDASSYNEQFF.

In its sample, this clonotype was seen many times. The DNA for the CDR3 is TGTGCCAGCAGCCCACTAGGCTCACTCAATGAGCAGTTCTTC. Amino acids: CASSPLGSLNEQFF. The chain combines TRBV7-9 with TRBJ2-1; D is perhaps TRBD2 (5 bases). The CDR3 length is 14 residues. The V gene lost 5 bases and the J gene lost 6 bases, with 14 bases spanning the gap. Germline CDR1 reads SEHNR; CDR2 reads FQNEAQ (reference sequence).

This clonotype was observed a handful of times. The chain combines TRBV28 with TRBJ2-1, with TRBD2 matching over 7 bases. The CDR3 spans 15 residues. The germline V gene has CDR1 MDHEN and CDR2 SYDVKM. V was pared by 7 bases and J by 4 bases, with 10 bases of the junction left unmatched. The CDR3 protein is CASTMGGRRYNEQFF. CDR3 sequence (DNA): TGTGCCAGCACCATGGGGGGGAGAAGGTACAATGAGCAGTTCTTC.

V is TRBV27 and J is TRBJ2-3, with TRBD2 identical over 9 bases. The CDR3 is 15 amino acids. V shed 2 bases and J 7 bases; nucleotides not matched to a gene: 7. Germline V lookup: CDR1 MNHEY, CDR2 SMNVEV (reference sequence). The CDR3 DNA reads TGTGCCAGCAGTTTAGCGGGAGGGCCTAAGTATACGCAGTATTTT. Translation: CASSLAGGPKYTQYF.

In this sample, this clonotype turned up a few times. The chain links TRBV10-2 to TRBJ2-3; D perhaps matches TRBD2 (6 bases). Trimming removed 7 bases at V and 1 base at J, with 21 bases between. CDR1 WSHSY and CDR2 SAAADI come from the germline V gene. The CDR3 length is 17 residues. The CDR3 protein is CASTRRRAGLGTDTQYF. In DNA form, the CDR3 reads TGCGCCAGCACTAGGAGGAGGGCGGGACTGGGCACAGATACGCAGTATTTT.

This clonotype came up a few times. The chain is built from TRBV5-1 and TRBJ1-2; D gene unclear. Germline V lookup: CDR1 SGHRS, CDR2 YFSETQ. The CDR3 has 13 residues. Deletions cut 4 bases from V and 3 bases from J, with 10 bases between. The CDR3: CASSLNGDYGYTF. Here the CDR3 DNA reads TGCGCCAGCAGCCTGAACGGGGACTATGGCTACACCTTC.

This clonotype was found a few times. The chain uses TRBV7-9 and TRBJ1-1; D remains unclear. V shed 5 bases and J shed 1 base, with 17 bases lying between them. Germline CDR1 is SEHNR and CDR2 is FQNEAQ (reference sequence). The CDR3 runs to 16 residues. For the CDR3, the DNA is TGTGCCAGCAGCCTGGCGGAGGGAAAGGGGAACACTGAAGCTTTCTTT. This translates into CASSLAEGKGNTEAFF.

This sequence joins TRBV9 and TRBJ1-1, with D unclear. The length of the CDR3 is 15 residues. Germline CDR1 SGDLS, CDR2 YYNGEE. The germline V and J ends were trimmed by 4 bases and 4 bases, with 17 bases remaining between them. Here the CDR3 reads CASSSLSEAITEAFF. Here the CDR3 DNA reads TGTGCCAGCAGCTCCCTCTCAGAAGCAATCACTGAAGCTTTCTTT.

The chain is built from TRBV6-8 and TRBJ2-7, with D possibly being TRBD1 or TRBD2 (5 bases each). Trimming removed 2 bases at V and 5 bases at J, with 10 bases between. This CDR3 has 13 amino acids. CDR1 is MNHGY, CDR2 SAAAGT, per germline. The DNA of the CDR3 is TGTGCCAGCAGTTACGGGGGTAGTAACGAGCAGTACGTC. This translates into CASSYGGSNEQYV.

J is TRBJ2-7 and V is TRBV5-6, with D possibly TRBD1 on 6 matching bases. The length of the CDR3 is 14 residues. The V gene's germline CDR1 is SGHDT and CDR2 YYEEEE. Trimming stripped 1 base from V and 3 bases from J, with 11 bases between. CDR3 sequence (DNA): TGTGCCAGCAGCTTGCTGGACAGAAACTACGAGCAGTACGTC. It codes for CASSLLDRNYEQYV.

The V call is TRBV6-5, the J call TRBJ2-3; perhaps TRBD2 as D (6 bases). CDR3 length: 14 residues. The germline V and J ends were trimmed by 2 bases and 2 bases, with 8 bases remaining between them. Per germline, CDR1 MNHEY and CDR2 SVGAGI. The CDR3 is CASSYGRPTDTQYF. The CDR3 DNA reads as TGTGCCAGCAGTTACGGGAGGCCCACAGATACGCAGTATTTT.

The chain carries TRBV14 and TRBJ2-5, with a weak D call TRBD2 (5 bases). Germline loops: CDR1 SGHDN, CDR2 FVKESK. CDR3 length: 15 amino acids. V lost 1 base to trimming and J lost 5 bases, with 14 bases between them. DNA for the CDR3: TGTGCCAGCAGCCAAGTTGTCCTAGCCGGGGAGACCCAGTACTTC. It yields the protein CASSQVVLAGETQYF.

This clonotype was detected once. This rearrangement joins TRBV12-3 or TRBV12-4 to TRBJ2-2, with D tentatively TRBD2 (6 bases). Trimming took 6 bases from V and 5 from J, leaving 25 bases between them. CDR3 length: 18 amino acids. The CDR3 bases are TGTGCCAGCAGCCTTTTTCCCCTATTTGGGAGGAGGACCGGGGAGCTGTTTTTT. Translated: CASSLFPLFGRRTGELFF.

This clonotype has more than one count but fewer than ten. This chain uses TRBV28 with TRBJ2-1; TRBD2 aligns across 7 bases. The J segment lost 8 bases and the V segment lost 5 bases, leaving 15 bases of the junction unmatched. The CDR3 contains 16 residues. Germline-derived CDR1 and CDR2 are MDHEN and SYDVKM. This CDR3 is CASSTLGGGSIYEQFF. The CDR3 nucleotides are TGTGCCAGCAGTACCCTCGGTGGCGGGAGTATATATGAGCAGTTCTTC. Using reference TRBV28 and TRBJ2-1 for the parts outside the CDR3, the full variable domain is DVKVTQSSRYLVKRTGEKVFLECVQDMDHENMFWYRQDPGLGLRLIYFSYDVKMKEKGDIPEGYSVSREKKERFSLILESASTNQTSMYLCASSTLGGGSIYEQFFGPGTRLTVL.

The V call is TRBV10-3, the J call TRBJ2-7, with D maybe TRBD1 (9 bases). This CDR3 region has 15 residues. V was clipped by 10 bases and J by 2 bases, with 21 bases between them. Germline lookup yields CDR1 ENHRY and CDR2 SYGVKD. CDR3 loop: CASYGGGQGTYEQYF. CDR3 coding DNA: TGTGCCAGCTACGGGGGGGGACAGGGAACCTACGAGCAGTACTTC.

The CDR3 region is CASSLTSGNTEAFF. CDR3 nucleotides: TGTGCCAGCAGCTTGACGTCAGGGAACACTGAAGCTTTCTTT. The chain has TRBV7-6 and TRBJ1-1; the D is unclear. This CDR3 is 14 amino acids long. V shed 3 bases and J shed 1 base, with 9 bases lying between them. Germline values: CDR1 SGHVS, CDR2 FNYEAQ.